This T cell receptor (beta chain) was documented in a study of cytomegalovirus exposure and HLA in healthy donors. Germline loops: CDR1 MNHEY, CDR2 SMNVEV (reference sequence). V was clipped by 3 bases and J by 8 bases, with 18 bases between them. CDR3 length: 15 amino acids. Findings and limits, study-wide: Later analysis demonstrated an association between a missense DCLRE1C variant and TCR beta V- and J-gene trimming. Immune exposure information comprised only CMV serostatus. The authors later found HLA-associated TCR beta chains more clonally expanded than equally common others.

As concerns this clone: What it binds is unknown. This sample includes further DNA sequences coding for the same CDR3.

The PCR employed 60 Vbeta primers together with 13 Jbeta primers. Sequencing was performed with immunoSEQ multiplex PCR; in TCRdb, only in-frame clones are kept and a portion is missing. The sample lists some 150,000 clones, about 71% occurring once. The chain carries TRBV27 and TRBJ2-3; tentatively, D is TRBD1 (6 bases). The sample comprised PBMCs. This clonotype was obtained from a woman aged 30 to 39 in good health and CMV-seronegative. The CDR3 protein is CASSFGYRASGTQYF. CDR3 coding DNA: TGTGCCAGCAGTTTTGGGTACAGGGCATCCGGTACGCAGTATTTT.